The present entry profiles one T cell receptor beta chain with its context. Its antigen is not identified. Germline V gene data show CDR1 as SGHVS and CDR2 as FQNEAQ. The ends lost 2 bases at V and 7 bases at J; junction bases unmatched: 13. This CDR3 contains 17 residues. This specimen comes from a study of vaccination and CD4 T cells after COVID-19. Overall study context: The convalescent population consisted of six males and four females, two of whom were of Hispanic ethnicity. Control cultures used a CEFX viral epitope pool, an HIV-1 Nef peptide pool, or no peptide.

The Oncomine TCR Beta short-read assay sequenced DNA from cultured CD4+ T cells. The genomic DNA was obtained from cultured CD4+ T cells by extraction with the QIAamp micro DNA kit. MiXCR was run by TCRdb on the PCR reads, yielding one entry per CDR3 protein. This sample has 25,000 to 30,000 distinct CDR3 sequences; roughly 60% occur once, and the top ten carry about 15%. This sample's treatment: roughly ten-day PBMC culture with coronavirus spike peptide pools or control peptides (ViraFEST assay). Negative nucleocapsid antibodies before and after vaccination showed no prior SARS-CoV-2 infection in healthy vaccine recipients.

This sample comprised CD4+ T cells from blood, cultured in vitro, obtained after SARS-CoV-2 vaccination. The chain has TRBV7-8 and TRBJ2-3, with TRBD2 matching 9 bases. The TCR sequence derives from a human donor who received a COVID-19 vaccine. The CDR3 nucleotides read TGTGCCAGCAGCTTAAGCCTAGCGGGGAGGCTGTCGAATACGCAGTATTTT. It specifies CASSLSLAGRLSNTQYF.